Presented here are 22 T cell receptor beta chains from one specimen sequenced in a study of T cells in Graves' hyperthyroidism and ophthalmopathy. There were TCR beta CDR3 regions amplified from RNA transcripts. First-round RT-PCR with HTBI primers amplified the TCR CDR3 region. TCRdb reprocessed the multiplex PCR reads with MiXCR, giving one entry per CDR3 protein. The sample contains over 450,000 distinct CDR3 sequences, 15% to 20% of which appear only once. Specimen: blood. These receptors were obtained from a woman under 30 with Graves' ophthalmopathy.

There are many counts of this clonotype. The chain uses TRBV28 and TRBJ2-5; 10 nucleotides agree with TRBD2. Per germline, CDR1 MDHEN and CDR2 SYDVKM. The ends lost 6 bases at V and 0 bases at J; junction bases unmatched: 4. This CDR3 is 15 amino acids long. Here the CDR3 reads CASSRLAGHQETQYF. The CDR3, as DNA: TGTGCCAGCAGCCGACTAGCGGGCCACCAAGAGACCCAGTACTTC.

This chain connects TRBV7-2 to TRBJ2-7; possibly TRBD1 for D (6 bases). The V end lost 5 bases, the J end lost 0 bases, and 14 bases lay between the germline ends. Germline loops: CDR1 SGHTA, CDR2 FQGNSA. This CDR3 comprises 15 residues. The CDR3 region is CASSPSPGHSYEQYF. CDR3 sequence (DNA): TGTGCCAGCAGCCCGAGCCCGGGACACTCCTACGAGCAGTACTTC.

This clonotype has ten or more counts. J is TRBJ2-1 and V is TRBV6-2 or TRBV6-3; tentatively, D is TRBD2 (6 bases). The germline V and J ends were trimmed by 0 bases and 0 bases, with 12 bases remaining between them. There are 17 residues in the CDR3. Germline CDR1 is MNHEY and CDR2 is SVGEGT. The CDR3 region has the DNA TGTGCCAGCAGTTACTCCCGGGAGTCTGGCTCCTACAATGAGCAGTTCTTC. Its translation: CASSYSRESGSYNEQFF.

This clonotype was counted at least ten times. The genes are TRBV6-1 and TRBJ2-1; 7 nucleotides line up with TRBD1. Germline CDR1 and CDR2: MNHNS and SASEGT. This CDR3 has 14 amino acids. V lost 2 bases to trimming and J lost 7 bases; unmatched junction nucleotides: 5. The CDR3 DNA reads TGTGCCAGCAGTGAAAAGGGGGCAGAAAATGAGCAGTTCTTC. Protein sequence: CASSEKGAENEQFF.

This clonotype has ten or more counts. This chain joins TRBV12-3 or TRBV12-4 and TRBJ2-3, with 10 bases lining up with TRBD2. The CDR3 sequence is 14 residues long. V lost 10 bases to trimming and J lost 0 bases; unmatched junction nucleotides: 4. The CDR3: CATRTSGSTDTQYF. The CDR3 bases are TGTGCCACCCGGACTAGCGGTAGCACAGATACGCAGTATTTT.

About this clonotype: A much larger clone sits a single nucleotide away, making a read error possible. The rearrangement uses TRBV5-1 and TRBJ2-2; weak D call: TRBD1 (6 bases). V shed 6 bases and J shed 1 base, with 13 bases lying between them. The CDR3 loop spans 15 amino acids. CDR1 and CDR2 (germline): SGHRS, YFSETQ. The CDR3 is CASNAGQMNTGELFF. CDR3 sequence (DNA): TGCGCCAGCAACGCCGGACAGATGAACACCGGGGAGCTGTTTTTT.

The sample holds many counts of this clonotype. The gene calls are TRBV27 and TRBJ2-1; 8 bases align to TRBD2. V was clipped by 5 bases and J by 1 base; unmatched bases: 7. Germline-derived CDR1 and CDR2 are MNHEY and SMNVEV (reference sequence). The CDR3 is 16 residues long. CDR3 sequence (DNA): TGTGCCAGCAGTCCTCGGGAGGGGTGGTCCTACAATGAGCAGTTCTTC. This translates into CASSPREGWSYNEQFF.

This clonotype was seen a handful of times. The rearrangement uses TRBV20-1 and TRBJ2-5; unclear D gene. The length of the CDR3 is 17 residues. Germline CDR1 and CDR2: DFQATT and SNEGSKA (reference sequence). Trimming removed 0 bases from V and 9 bases from J, with 26 bases in between. The CDR3 region has the DNA TGCAGTGCTAGAGATCTCGACGGCGTGGTAGGCCGCCGGTCCCAGTACTTC. Translated: CSARDLDGVVGRRSQYF.

The chain has TRBV7-8 and TRBJ1-4; D is perhaps TRBD1 (5 bases). Germline V gene data show CDR1 as SGHVS and CDR2 as FQNEAQ. Trimming removed 4 bases at V and 4 bases at J, with 13 bases between. The CDR3 extends over 15 amino acids. The DNA for the CDR3 is TGTGCCAGCAGCTCAACCGGGACGGATAATGAAAAACTGTTTTTT. It encodes CASSSTGTDNEKLFF.

This clonotype occurred a few times. This chain uses TRBV28 with TRBJ2-1; 8 nucleotides line up with TRBD1. The V and J ends lost 5 bases and 5 bases, in that order; junction bases with no gene match: 11. CDR3 length: 16 amino acids. Germline lookup yields CDR1 MDHEN and CDR2 SYDVKM. This chain's CDR3 is CASSPRPGTGDNEQFF. CDR3 nucleotides: TGTGCCAGCAGTCCCCGCCCCGGGACAGGCGACAATGAGCAGTTCTTC.

This clonotype was counted at least ten times. CDR3 protein: CASSQTETQYF. The DNA of the CDR3 is TGTGCCAGCAGCCAGACGGAGACCCAGTACTTC. J is TRBJ2-5 and V is TRBV7-8; D gene unclear. Germline loops: CDR1 SGHVS, CDR2 FQNEAQ. V shed 5 bases and J shed 5 bases, with 6 bases lying between them. The CDR3 is 11 residues long.

This chain links TRBV7-2 with TRBJ1-2, with 8 positions matching TRBD1. The germline V gene has CDR1 SGHTA and CDR2 FQGNSA. The CDR3 runs 13 residues. V gave up 6 bases and J gave up 8 bases; unmatched junction bases: 8. DNA of the CDR3: TGTGCCAGCAGTAAGCAGGGGGCGGAAGGCTACACCTTC. As protein: CASSKQGAEGYTF.

The sample holds one count of this clonotype. The CDR3 bases are TGTGCCAGCAAAGAGCGGGAGTCGGGCGAGCAGTACTTC. Its protein is CASKERESGEQYF. The V gene is TRBV27, the J gene TRBJ2-7; 8 bases align to TRBD2. The V gene end was trimmed by 7 bases and the J gene end by 6 bases; junction bases not matched to a gene: 8. Germline V gives CDR1 MNHEY, CDR2 SMNVEV (reference sequence). The CDR3 loop spans 13 amino acids.

The rearrangement links TRBV7-9 to TRBJ1-5; no clear D gene. The germline CDR1 and CDR2 sequences are SEHNR and FQNEAQ (reference sequence). The CDR3 runs to 15 residues. Deletions cut 4 bases from V and 2 bases from J, with 12 bases between. CDR3 nucleotide sequence: TGTGCCAGCAGCTCTGGCAAACAAGGCAATCAGCCCCAGCATTTT. Its translation: CASSSGKQGNQPQHF.

The table lists this clonotype with a few counts. V and J are TRBV19 and TRBJ2-4; 9 bases are shared with TRBD1. CDR1 is LNHDA and CDR2 is SQIVND in the germline V gene (reference sequence). V shed 6 bases, J shed 7 bases, and the junction held 13 bases outside the gene matches. CDR3 size: 16 residues. The CDR3 DNA is TGTGCCAGTAGAGCCGTGACCGGGACAGGGAGGAACATTCAGTACTTC. The encoded protein is CASRAVTGTGRNIQYF.

This clonotype was seen repeatedly, ten times or more. This chain connects TRBV3-1 to TRBJ1-5; D is undetermined. The V gene's germline CDR1 is LGHDT and CDR2 YNNKEL (reference sequence). The CDR3 spans 14 residues. The V and J ends lost 4 bases and 0 bases respectively, with 7 bases between them. The CDR3 is CASSRGDSNQPQHF. DNA of the CDR3: TGTGCCAGCAGCCGGGGAGATAGCAATCAGCCCCAGCATTTT. Filled out from reference TRBV3-1 and TRBJ1-5, the complete variable domain reads DTAVSQTPKYLVTQMGNDKSIKCEQNLGHDTMYWYKQDSKKFLKIMFSYNNKELIINETVPNRFSPKSPDKAHLNLHINSLELGDSAVYFCASSRGDSNQPQHFGDGTRLSIL.

This clonotype was counted a few times. The rearrangement links TRBV20-1 to TRBJ1-6; D unclear. CDR1 and CDR2 from the germline V gene are DFQATT and SNEGSKA (reference sequence). The CDR3 has 12 residues. In DNA form, the CDR3 reads TGCAGCGCGACCGCTGGTAATTCACCCCTCCACTTT. It yields the protein CSATAGNSPLHF.

The chain recombines TRBV20-1 with TRBJ1-1; the D gene is possibly TRBD1 (6 bases). CDR3 length: 15 residues. Germline V CDR1 and CDR2: DFQATT, SNEGSKA (reference sequence). Trimming stripped 3 bases from V and 1 base from J, with 15 bases between. The DNA of the CDR3 is TGCAGTGCTAGCCTATTCAGGGGTGCGAACACTGAAGCTTTCTTT. Its translation is CSASLFRGANTEAFF.

This clonotype was detected ten times or more. This chain links TRBV28 with TRBJ1-1, with TRBD1 as a possible D gene (6 bases). CDR1 and CDR2 from the germline V gene are MDHEN and SYDVKM. There are 15 residues in the CDR3. Trimming took off 5 bases at V and 1 base at J, with 14 bases between the two ends. CDR3 region: CASSAQAGANTEAFF. In DNA form, the CDR3 reads TGTGCCAGCAGTGCCCAGGCAGGGGCGAACACTGAAGCTTTCTTT. The full variable domain, its missing parts supplied by reference TRBV28 and TRBJ1-1, is DVKVTQSSRYLVKRTGEKVFLECVQDMDHENMFWYRQDPGLGLRLIYFSYDVKMKEKGDIPEGYSVSREKKERFSLILESASTNQTSMYLCASSAQAGANTEAFFGQGTRLTVV.

This clonotype was seen ten or more times. The chain carries TRBV11-1 and TRBJ2-1; D perhaps matches TRBD2 (5 bases). There are 14 residues in the CDR3. The V gene lost 5 bases and the J gene lost 0 bases, with 8 bases spanning the gap. Germline V gene data show CDR1 as SGHAT and CDR2 as FQDESV (reference sequence). CDR3 in amino acids: CASSLDFSYNEQFF. Written as DNA, the CDR3 is TGTGCCAGCAGCCTGGACTTCTCCTACAATGAGCAGTTCTTC. The full variable domain, completed using reference TRBV11-1 and TRBJ2-1, is EAEVAQSPRYKITEKSQAVAFWCDPISGHATLYWYRQILGQGPELLVQFQDESVVDDSQLPKDRFSAERLKGVDSTLKIQPAELGDSAMYLCASSLDFSYNEQFFGPGTRLTVL.

Many counts were recorded for this clonotype. The chain recombines TRBV7-6 with TRBJ1-5; D is uncertain. Germline V gene data show CDR1 as SGHVS and CDR2 as FNYEAQ. CDR3 size: 16 residues. V lost 1 base and J lost 0, with 10 bases in between. CDR3 nucleotides: TGTGCCAGCAGCTTAGGGCCCCCATATAGCAATCAGCCCCAGCATTTT. Translated: CASSLGPPYSNQPQHF.

The table lists this clonotype with many counts. This sequence joins TRBV6-1 and TRBJ2-2; 11 nucleotides match TRBD2. The germline CDR1 and CDR2 sequences are MNHNS and SASEGT. Unmatched junction bases numbered 8, after V lost 6 bases and J lost 5 bases. The CDR3 runs 16 residues. In nucleotides, the CDR3 is TGTGCCAGCAGCAGCGTAGCGGGAGGGAGTACCGGGGAGCTGTTTTTT. Encoded protein: CASSSVAGGSTGELFF.